One sample yielded the 4 T cell receptor beta chains listed below, sequenced in a study of T-cell memory formation after mild COVID-19. From the 5' RACE reads, TCRdb called clonotypes with MiXCR, one entry per CDR3 protein. The sample includes around 370,000 distinct CDR3 sequences, over 20% of them seen just once. Sequencing input: PBMCs or a T cell subset sorted from them (not recorded which). Receptor source: an adult woman who had mild COVID-19 (a few samples of this study predate the infection). Cell type and time point are not known.

This clonotype was found a few times. The chain recombines TRBV20-1 with TRBJ1-4; 12 positions agree with TRBD1. CDR1 is DFQATT, CDR2 SNEGSKA, per germline (reference sequence). J was trimmed by 4 bases and V by 4 bases; bases with no gene match: 10. The CDR3 extends over 17 amino acids. The CDR3 reads CSAMPGQGAGGNEKLFF. CDR3 coding DNA: TGCAGTGCTATGCCGGGACAGGGGGCCGGGGGTAATGAAAAACTGTTTTTT.

The chain has TRBV19 and TRBJ2-7; no firm D call. CDR3 length: 11 residues. V shed 4 bases and J shed 4 bases, with 5 bases lying between them. Looked up from germline, CDR1 is LNHDA and CDR2 is SQIVND (reference sequence). CDR3 DNA sequence: TGTGCCAGTAGTAACATGTACGAGCAGTACTTC. This gives the protein CASSNMYEQYF.

This clonotype was recorded a few times. This chain connects TRBV30 to TRBJ1-5; maybe TRBD1 (6 bases). V lost 1 base and J 0 bases, leaving 16 bases between the germline ends. The CDR3 has 17 amino acids. CDR1 GTSNPN and CDR2 SVGIG come from the germline V gene (reference sequence). The CDR3, as DNA: TGTGCCTGGAGTGGGCGAGGGGGGATAAATAGCAATCAGCCCCAGCATTTT. Translated: CAWSGRGGINSNQPQHF.

Only a few counts were recorded for this clonotype. Written as DNA, the CDR3 is TGTGCCAGCAGCGTAGATGGCTTAAAGAACTATGGCTACACCTTC. Protein product: CASSVDGLKNYGYTF. This chain uses TRBV9 with TRBJ1-2, with D hard to call. The CDR3 totals 15 residues. Trimming took off 0 bases at V and 2 bases at J, with 11 bases between the two ends. Germline V gene sequence: CDR1 SGDLS, CDR2 YYNGEE.